This passage covers 21 T cell receptor beta chains from one sample sequenced in a study of CXCR3-negative and CXCR3-positive naive CD8 T cells. Preparation of TRB cDNA libraries relied on 5' RACE carrying UMI labels. No DNA is given; TCRdb re-called the 5' RACE reads and lists each CDR3 protein once. The sample spans tens of thousands of distinct CDR3 sequences; the ten largest clones claim roughly a tenth. Sequenced sample: memory CD8+ T cells from blood. The source is a human donor in good health. Some clones in this sample may be carry-over from other donors' samples.

The chain combines TRBV28 with TRBJ2-1; TCRdb names TRBD1, which stays unverified in the absence of DNA. The CDR3 covers 13 residues. Germline V lookup: CDR1 MDHEN, CDR2 SYDVKM. The CDR3 here is CASSRTWGGEQFF.

This rearrangement joins TRBV7-9 to TRBJ1-2; absent DNA, TCRdb's TRBD1 call cannot be checked. Germline V gives CDR1 SEHNR, CDR2 FQNEAQ (reference sequence). The CDR3 runs 16 residues. CDR3 region: CASSPGTGGALLGYTF.

V and J are TRBV6-5 and TRBJ1-1; TCRdb's D call, TRBD1, is unchecked because there is no DNA. CDR1 and CDR2 from the germline V gene are MNHEY and SVGAGI. CDR3 length equals 16 residues. The CDR3 region is CASSYSGGRMNTEAFF.

V and J are TRBV20-1 and TRBJ2-1; TCRdb designates TRBD1, a call that cannot be tested without DNA. This CDR3 has 15 residues. Germline values: CDR1 DFQATT, CDR2 SNEGSKA (reference sequence). The CDR3 loop is CSAPHQGRAYNEQFF.

This chain links TRBV7-9 with TRBJ2-3; TCRdb outputs TRBD1, but without DNA this stays unchecked. Per germline, CDR1 SEHNR and CDR2 FQNEAQ (reference sequence). The CDR3 covers 12 residues. The CDR3 is CATGTSTDTQYF.

V and J are TRBV29-1 and TRBJ2-2. Germline CDR1 reads SQVTM; CDR2 reads ANQGSEA. The CDR3 contains 12 residues. The CDR3 here is CSVEVGTGELFF.

The gene calls are TRBV5-6 and TRBJ2-7. Germline loops: CDR1 SGHDT, CDR2 YYEEEE. This CDR3 spans 16 amino acids. CDR3 sequence reads: CASSSQRGDRVYEQYF. The variable domain in full, with the rest retrieved from reference TRBV5-6 and TRBJ2-7, is DAGVTQSPTHLIKTRGQQVTLRCSPKSGHDTVSWYQQALGQGPQFIFQYYEEEERQRGNFPDRFSGHQFPNYSSELNVNALLLGDSALYLCASSSQRGDRVYEQYFGPGTRLTVT.

The CDR3 is CSARTEGQGGNEKLFF. The chain is built from TRBV20-1 and TRBJ1-4; TCRdb reports TRBD1, a call that lacks DNA to check it against. Germline V gene sequence: CDR1 DFQATT, CDR2 SNEGSKA (reference sequence). This CDR3 is built from 16 residues.

J is TRBJ2-3 and V is TRBV6-6. The CDR3 sequence is 12 residues long. Germline CDR1 reads MNHNY; CDR2 reads SVGAGI (reference sequence). The CDR3 here is CASGGGTDTQYF.

V is TRBV7-9 and J is TRBJ2-7. Germline V gene sequence: CDR1 SEHNR, CDR2 FQNEAQ (reference sequence). The CDR3 covers 11 residues. CDR3 protein: CASTAGYEQYF.

V usage is TRBV20-1 and J usage is TRBJ1-5. The CDR3 extends over 18 amino acids. Germline CDR1 DFQATT, CDR2 SNEGSKA (reference sequence). The CDR3 is CSARDPWTRAGSNQPQHF.

The V gene is TRBV3-1, the J gene TRBJ2-2; TCRdb's D call of TRBD1 is untestable without DNA. Germline loops: CDR1 LGHDT, CDR2 YNNKEL (reference sequence). This CDR3 region has 16 residues. CDR3 residues: CASSQTGQGNTGELFF.

This sequence joins TRBV6-1 and TRBJ2-5; TCRdb's D gene call, TRBD2, goes unchecked for lack of DNA. This CDR3 spans 18 amino acids. Germline V lookup: CDR1 MNHNS, CDR2 SASEGT. CDR3 amino acids: CASSESGTSGVPGETQYF.

V is TRBV29-1 and J is TRBJ2-7; the TCRdb call, TRBD1, lacks DNA for checking. This CDR3 region has 12 residues. Germline V gene lookup returns CDR1 SQVTM and CDR2 ANQGSEA. This chain's CDR3 is CSVRDRAYEQYF.

The rearrangement joins TRBV15 to TRBJ1-1; without DNA, the TCRdb call of TRBD1 cannot be checked. The CDR3 loop spans 18 amino acids. Germline loops: CDR1 LNHNV, CDR2 YYDKDF (reference sequence). The CDR3 loop is CATSREFALEAKNTEAFF.

The chain has TRBV5-1 and TRBJ2-7; checking the TCRdb D call of TRBD1 is not possible without DNA. The CDR3 sequence is 15 residues long. Germline V gene data show CDR1 as SGHRS and CDR2 as YFSETQ. The CDR3 reads CASSTSQGLSYEQYF. The full variable domain, with the rest looked up from reference TRBV5-1 and TRBJ2-7, is KAGVTQTPRYLIKTRGQQVTLSCSPISGHRSVSWYQQTPGQGLQFLFEYFSETQRNKGNFPGRFSGRQFSNSRSEMNVSTLELGDSALYLCASSTSQGLSYEQYFGPGTRLTVT.

The rearrangement joins TRBV6-2 or TRBV6-3 to TRBJ2-1. The CDR3 covers 17 residues. CDR1 is MNHEY, CDR2 SVGEGT, per germline. CDR3 region: CASSYPYTSYSYNEQFF.

The chain joins TRBV7-2 to TRBJ2-2; no DNA is available, so the TRBD2 call from TCRdb remains unchecked. The CDR3 has 15 residues. Germline CDR1 reads SGHTA; CDR2 reads FQGNSA. This CDR3 reads CASSPWTSLTGELFF. Using reference TRBV7-2 and TRBJ2-2 for the parts outside the CDR3, the full variable domain is GAGVSQSPSNKVTEKGKDVELRCDPISGHTALYWYRQSLGQGLEFLIYFQGNSAPDKSGLPSDRFSAERTGGSVSTLTIQRTQQEDSAVYLCASSPWTSLTGELFFGEGSRLTVL.

The chain uses TRBV6-6 and TRBJ1-2; TCRdb selects TRBD1, and the lack of DNA leaves this call unchecked. There are 15 residues in the CDR3. The V gene's germline CDR1 is MNHNY and CDR2 SVGAGI (reference sequence). CDR3 loop: CASGEIGGASYGYTF.

The chain has TRBV20-1 and TRBJ2-7; with no DNA, the TCRdb D assignment of TRBD1 cannot be verified. Germline-derived CDR1 and CDR2 are DFQATT and SNEGSKA (reference sequence). The CDR3 spans 14 residues. The CDR3 is CSARGTGNSYEQYF.

The chain couples TRBV10-3 to TRBJ2-2; with no DNA, the TCRdb D assignment of TRBD1 cannot be verified. CDR1 and CDR2 (germline): ENHRY, SYGVKD. The CDR3 runs to 14 residues. The CDR3 protein is CAIFSGGRTGELFF.